These 32 T cell receptor beta chains came from one sample sequenced in a study of cytomegalovirus exposure and HLA in healthy donors. Both 60 Vbeta primers and 13 Jbeta primers went into the PCR. Using immunoSEQ multiplex PCR, the repertoire was profiled, and TCRdb retains in-frame clones only, with some absent. The sample yields approximately 170,000 clones, approximately 88% seen once. Input material: PBMCs. The receptors derive from a boy younger than 10 in good health and CMV-seronegative.

The V gene is TRBV27, the J gene TRBJ2-1; 10 bases fit TRBD1. The CDR3 loop spans 13 amino acids. Germline CDR1 reads MNHEY; CDR2 reads SMNVEV (reference sequence). Trimming removed 5 bases from V and 7 bases from J; junction bases left unmatched: 2. The CDR3 here is CASSRDRGNEQFF. Here the CDR3 DNA reads TGTGCCAGCAGTCGGGACAGGGGTAATGAGCAGTTCTTC.

V and J are TRBV7-6 and TRBJ2-5; D unclear. Germline CDR1 is SGHVS and CDR2 is FNYEAQ. This CDR3 is built from 16 residues. V was pared by 3 bases and J by 5 bases, with 19 bases between. The CDR3: CASSLYTIGYLETQYF. CDR3 nucleotides: TGTGCCAGCAGCTTGTACACTATCGGGTACCTTGAGACCCAGTACTTC.

This clone was seen more than once but under ten times. The rearrangement uses TRBV9 and TRBJ1-4; D unresolved. V was shortened by 0 bases and J by 5 bases, with 11 bases between the two germline ends. The CDR3 consists of 15 residues. Germline V CDR1 and CDR2: SGDLS, YYNGEE. CDR3 DNA sequence: TGTGCCAGCAGCGTAGGGCCGGGTTCGAATGAAAAACTGTTTTTT. It translates to CASSVGPGSNEKLFF. Complete variable domain (other parts from reference TRBV9 and TRBJ1-4): DSGVTQTPKHLITATGQRVTLRCSPRSGDLSVYWYQQSLDQGLQFLIQYYNGEERAKGNILERFSAQQFPDLHSELNLSSLELGDSALYFCASSVGPGSNEKLFFGSGTQLSVL.

V usage is TRBV7-9 and J usage is TRBJ1-1; maybe TRBD1 (5 bases). Germline CDR1 and CDR2: SEHNR and FQNEAQ (reference sequence). The CDR3 loop spans 14 amino acids. V lost 2 bases, J lost 5 bases, and 12 bases lay in between. The CDR3 nucleotides read TGTGCCAGCAGCTTAAGCGGGGCGCAGACTGAAGCTTTCTTT. Translation: CASSLSGAQTEAFF.

This clone was found a few times. The rearrangement joins TRBV9 to TRBJ1-1, with a tentative D call TRBD1 (5 bases). This CDR3 spans 13 amino acids. Germline V gene data show CDR1 as SGDLS and CDR2 as YYNGEE. Trimming took 4 bases from V and 5 from J, leaving 12 bases between them. The chain's CDR3 is CASSRQGGTEAFF. The CDR3 bases are TGTGCCAGCAGCCGGCAGGGAGGGACTGAAGCTTTCTTT.

This chain uses TRBV6-1 with TRBJ2-5; 11 nucleotides match TRBD2. The V gene's germline CDR1 is MNHNS and CDR2 SASEGT. J lost 5 bases, V lost 6 bases, and 8 bases had no gene match. This CDR3 is 15 amino acids long. Here the CDR3 DNA reads TGTGCCAGCAGGTTGACTAGCGGGGTATCGGAGACCCAGTACTTC. Protein sequence: CASRLTSGVSETQYF.

This chain uses TRBV29-1 with TRBJ1-4, with 8 bases lining up with TRBD1. The V gene end was trimmed by 3 bases and the J gene end by 10 bases; junction bases not matched to a gene: 7. Germline CDR1 reads SQVTM; CDR2 reads ANQGSEA. The CDR3 is made up of 13 amino acids. In DNA, the CDR3 is TGCAGCGTTGACCCCGACAGGGGTAGAAAACTGTTTTTT. This translates into CSVDPDRGRKLFF.

The V gene is TRBV18, the J gene TRBJ2-2; TRBD2 matches at 9 bases. CDR1 is KGHSH, CDR2 LQKENI, per germline. The CDR3 covers 15 residues. J was trimmed by 6 bases and V by 4 bases; bases with no gene match: 6. The CDR3 bases are TGTGCCAGCTCACTCCCGGGACTAGCTTCCGGGGAGCTGTTTTTT. Translation: CASSLPGLASGELFF. Full variable domain (remainder filled in from reference TRBV18 and TRBJ2-2): NAGVMQNPRHLVRRRGQEARLRCSPMKGHSHVYWYRQLPEEGLKFMVYLQKENIIDESGMPKERFSAEFPKEGPSILRIQQVVRGDSAAYFCASSLPGLASGELFFGEGSRLTVL.

A few counts support this clone. The chain links TRBV18 to TRBJ1-1; 9 bases fit TRBD1. This CDR3 spans 16 amino acids. The germline CDR1 and CDR2 sequences are KGHSH and LQKENI. V lost 3 bases and J lost 10; bases outside the gene matches: 15. The CDR3 region is CASSPLGTGLMDGAFF. The CDR3 region has the DNA TGTGCCAGCTCACCCCTAGGGACAGGGCTGATGGACGGAGCTTTCTTT.

This clone appeared a few times. V is TRBV7-9 and J is TRBJ2-1; 9 bases agree with TRBD1. The CDR3 length is 15 residues. Germline CDR1 and CDR2: SEHNR and FQNEAQ (reference sequence). J gave up 1 base and V 5 bases, and 3 bases lay outside the gene matches. DNA for the CDR3: TGTGCCAGCAGCGCGGGACAGGGATCCTACAATGAGCAGTTCTTC. The encoded protein is CASSAGQGSYNEQFF.

The chain recombines TRBV6-5 with TRBJ2-7; maybe TRBD1 (5 bases). This CDR3 has 15 residues. Deletions cut 4 bases from V and 2 bases from J, with 15 bases between. The germline CDR1 and CDR2 sequences are MNHEY and SVGAGI. CDR3 DNA: TGTGCCAGCAGTTTAGCCTTCCAGGGCCCCTACGAGCAGTACTTC. Protein sequence: CASSLAFQGPYEQYF.

The V call is TRBV6-6, the J call TRBJ1-1, with TRBD1 identical over 8 bases. The CDR3 covers 15 residues. The germline CDR1 and CDR2 sequences are MNHNY and SVGAGI (reference sequence). The V gene end was trimmed by 4 bases and the J gene end by 1 base; junction bases not matched to a gene: 5. This chain's CDR3 is CASSFGQGRNTEAFF. The CDR3 DNA sequence: TGTGCCAGCAGTTTCGGACAGGGACGGAACACTGAAGCTTTCTTT.

In this sample, this clone turned up a few times. The chain links TRBV30 to TRBJ2-2, with a possible D match to TRBD1 (6 bases). Trimming left V 3 bases short and J 5 bases short, with 16 bases between. This CDR3 spans 15 amino acids. Germline V gene data show CDR1 as GTSNPN and CDR2 as SVGIG (reference sequence). The CDR3 is CAWREGAGVTGELFF. The CDR3, as DNA: TGTGCCTGGAGAGAGGGAGCAGGGGTAACCGGGGAGCTGTTTTTT.

This clone was seen once. This chain connects TRBV29-1 to TRBJ2-3; a weak D match, TRBD2 (6 bases). Germline values: CDR1 SQVTM, CDR2 ANQGSEA. The CDR3 is made up of 13 amino acids. Trimming took off 6 bases at V and 2 bases at J, with 12 bases between the two ends. CDR3 coding DNA: TGCAGCGTAAAGCGACTAGTCACAGATACGCAGTATTTT. Protein product: CSVKRLVTDTQYF.

This clone came up a few times. This specimen includes other DNA sequences encoding the same CDR3. This chain joins TRBV9 and TRBJ1-1; possibly TRBD1 for D (6 bases). The CDR3 has 13 amino acids. Per germline, CDR1 SGDLS and CDR2 YYNGEE. V was clipped by 0 bases and J by 3 bases, with 6 bases between them. The CDR3 spells CASSVAGDTEAFF. The CDR3 DNA is TGTGCCAGCAGCGTAGCAGGGGACACTGAAGCTTTCTTT. Full variable domain (outside the CDR3, taken from reference TRBV9 and TRBJ1-1): DSGVTQTPKHLITATGQRVTLRCSPRSGDLSVYWYQQSLDQGLQFLIQYYNGEERAKGNILERFSAQQFPDLHSELNLSSLELGDSALYFCASSVAGDTEAFFGQGTRLTVV.

This clone was seen only once. The genes are TRBV7-9 and TRBJ2-2; possibly TRBD1 for D (6 bases). The V gene lost 7 bases and the J gene lost 2 bases, with 11 bases spanning the gap. Germline assignment: CDR1 SEHNR and CDR2 FQNEAQ (reference sequence). The CDR3 covers 14 residues. The CDR3 sequence is CASTRDTNTGELFF. The CDR3 region has the DNA TGTGCCAGCACGAGGGACACAAACACCGGGGAGCTGTTTTTT.

Concerning this clone: The junction departs from the called germline gene at one end, perhaps through a read error. V gene TRBV15 combines with J gene TRBJ2-7; 7 nucleotides match TRBD1. Germline loops: CDR1 LNHNV, CDR2 YYDKDF (reference sequence). CDR3 length: 12 residues. The CDR3 region has the DNA TGTGCCACCAGCAGAGATTTTGGGACAGAGGACTTC. Amino acid sequence: CATSRDFGTEDF.

This clone was seen a single time. The chain recombines TRBV6-6 with TRBJ1-3; perhaps TRBD1 as D (6 bases). This CDR3 has 14 residues. Between the trimmed V and J ends, which lost 6 bases and 0 bases, there was a span of 9 bases. Germline values: CDR1 MNHNY, CDR2 SVGAGI (reference sequence). The CDR3 DNA follows: TGTGCCAGCAGGAGGACAGACTCTGGAAACACCATATATTTT. It translates to CASRRTDSGNTIYF.

The chain links TRBV10-3 to TRBJ1-2, with D tentatively TRBD1 (5 bases). This CDR3 comprises 13 residues. The V gene lost 3 bases and the J gene lost 4 bases, with 9 bases spanning the gap. The V gene's germline CDR1 is ENHRY and CDR2 SYGVKD. The CDR3 region is CAISDQGTYGYTF. CDR3 nucleotides: TGTGCCATCAGTGACCAGGGAACCTATGGCTACACCTTC.

This clone appeared a few times. The V gene is TRBV6-7, the J gene TRBJ1-5, with D unclear. TRBV6-7 is sorted into the ORF group, with uncertain function. This CDR3 is 18 amino acids long. V lost 2 bases, J lost 1 base, and 18 bases lay in between. The CDR3 region has the DNA TGTGCCAGCAGTTACGAGGGTGCCCCCTCAGTGAGCAATCAGCCCCAGCATTTT. Its protein product is CASSYEGAPSVSNQPQHF.

The chain links TRBV5-1 to TRBJ2-1; D is uncertain. The germline V gene has CDR1 SGHRS and CDR2 YFSETQ. The V end was cut by 3 bases, the J end by 8 bases, with 12 bases between. The CDR3 is 13 amino acids. CDR3 DNA sequence: TGCGCCAGCAGCTCCCTTACAGTGGATGAGCAGTTCTTC. It encodes CASSSLTVDEQFF.

The chain links TRBV5-1 to TRBJ1-1, with D unresolved. The germline V and J ends were trimmed by 0 bases and 3 bases, with 9 bases remaining between them. The germline gives CDR1 SGHRS, CDR2 YFSETQ. This CDR3 has 14 amino acids. The CDR3: CASSLGSGYTEAFF. In DNA form, the CDR3 reads TGCGCCAGCAGCTTGGGGTCGGGGTACACTGAAGCTTTCTTT.

The chain combines TRBV5-6 with TRBJ1-2; 9 bases agree with TRBD1. This CDR3 has 13 residues. After removal of 4 bases from V and 7 bases from J, the junction contained 5 bases not matched to a gene. The germline gives CDR1 SGHDT, CDR2 YYEEEE. The chain's CDR3 is CASSADRGSGYTF. The CDR3 DNA follows: TGTGCCAGCAGCGCGGACAGGGGAAGTGGCTACACCTTC.

The chain uses TRBV15 and TRBJ2-7, with 8 nucleotides matching TRBD2. J was trimmed by 3 bases and V by 1 base; bases with no gene match: 5. This CDR3 is 15 amino acids long. Germline values: CDR1 LNHNV, CDR2 YYDKDF (reference sequence). CDR3 in amino acids: CATSRATSANYEQYF. In DNA, the CDR3 is TGTGCCACCAGCAGAGCGACTAGCGCAAACTACGAGCAGTACTTC.

DNA for the CDR3: TGCGCCAGCAGCTCACTAGCGGGAGAAGAGCAGTTCTTC. It specifies CASSSLAGEEQFF. This chain uses TRBV5-1 with TRBJ2-1; 11 nucleotides match TRBD2. CDR1 is SGHRS and CDR2 is YFSETQ in the germline V gene. The CDR3 runs 13 residues. After removal of 3 bases from V and 10 bases from J, the junction contained 3 bases not matched to a gene.

The chain carries TRBV4-1 and TRBJ2-3, with TRBD2 as a possible D gene (5 bases). V was clipped by 5 bases and J by 2 bases, with 23 bases between them. Per germline, CDR1 MGHRA and CDR2 YSYEKL. The length of the CDR3 is 18 residues. In DNA form, the CDR3 reads TGCGCCAGCAGCTTAAGACCCGCGGGCAGCGCAATCACAGATACGCAGTATTTT. As protein: CASSLRPAGSAITDTQYF.

This clone showed up just a few times. V usage is TRBV4-3 and J usage is TRBJ1-2; the D is unclear. Trimming removed 7 bases at V and 4 bases at J, with 13 bases between. The V gene's germline CDR1 is LGHNA and CDR2 YSLEER. The CDR3 has 13 residues. CDR3 DNA: TGCGCCAGCACCCGTTGGCGCGGCTATGGCTACACCTTC. Its protein is CASTRWRGYGYTF.

The rearrangement links TRBV7-2 to TRBJ2-3; D possibly corresponds to TRBD2 (6 bases). This CDR3 is built from 14 residues. Germline V gene sequence: CDR1 SGHTA, CDR2 FQGNSA. The V gene lost 6 bases and the J gene lost 1 base, with 11 bases spanning the gap. CDR3 residues: CASRSGLGTDTQYF. The CDR3, as DNA: TGTGCCAGCAGGTCGGGACTCGGCACAGATACGCAGTATTTT. The full variable domain, completed using reference TRBV7-2 and TRBJ2-3, is GAGVSQSPSNKVTEKGKDVELRCDPISGHTALYWYRQSLGQGLEFLIYFQGNSAPDKSGLPSDRFSAERTGGSVSTLTIQRTQQEDSAVYLCASRSGLGTDTQYFGPGTRLTVL.

This chain links TRBV5-6 with TRBJ2-1; 9 nucleotides agree with TRBD2. Germline V lookup: CDR1 SGHDT, CDR2 YYEEEE. V lost 4 bases, J lost 4 bases, and 9 bases stayed unmatched. The CDR3 has 16 residues. The CDR3 reads CASSRATSGFYNEQFF. CDR3 bases: TGTGCCAGCAGCCGAGCGACTAGCGGATTTTACAATGAGCAGTTCTTC.

The chain recombines TRBV13 with TRBJ2-1, with TRBD2 matching over 13 bases. In germline, CDR1 is PRHDT, CDR2 FYEKMQ (reference sequence). CDR3 length equals 15 residues. V lost 4 bases and J lost 6; bases outside the gene matches: 3. The CDR3 loop reads CASSSWTSGSNEQFF. DNA of the CDR3: TGTGCCAGCAGCTCCTGGACTAGCGGGAGCAATGAGCAGTTCTTC.

The rearrangement uses TRBV9 and TRBJ2-7; a possible D gene is TRBD1 (6 bases). CDR3 length equals 13 residues. Germline loops: CDR1 SGDLS, CDR2 YYNGEE. V was cut by 4 bases and J by 6 bases, with 14 bases left in between. CDR3 amino acids: CASSPQGGFEQYV. The CDR3 bases are TGTGCCAGCAGCCCACAGGGTGGGTTCGAGCAGTACGTC.

V and J are TRBV7-2 and TRBJ2-2; D is undetermined. V was pared by 0 bases and J by 1 base, with 12 bases between. The germline gives CDR1 SGHTA, CDR2 FQGNSA. The CDR3 consists of 17 residues. The CDR3 region is CASSLALRVQNTGELFF. In DNA form, the CDR3 reads TGTGCCAGCAGCTTAGCCCTTAGAGTTCAGAACACCGGGGAGCTGTTTTTT.